One and the same sample provided the 7 T cell receptor beta chains below, sequenced in a study of cytomegalovirus exposure and HLA in healthy donors. Use of 60 Vbeta and 13 Jbeta primers characterized the PCR. Sequenced by immunoSEQ multiplex PCR; TCRdb stores in-frame clones only, minus some. The sample comprises 95,000 to 150,000 clones, over 65% of which are singletons, and 2.5% to 3.5% rests with the top ten. Sequenced input: PBMCs. Receptor source: a woman younger than 45 in good health and CMV-seropositive.

The chain has TRBV6-6 and TRBJ1-1; 8 bases are a match to TRBD1. The germline V gene encodes CDR1 MNHNY and CDR2 SVGAGI (reference sequence). V lost 7 bases to trimming and J lost 0 bases; unmatched junction nucleotides: 7. The CDR3 contains 15 residues. CDR3 residues: CASIRDRPMNTEAFF. DNA of the CDR3: TGTGCCAGCATTCGGGACAGGCCCATGAACACTGAAGCTTTCTTT.

The J gene is TRBJ1-5, the V gene TRBV30; TRBD1 agrees at 9 bases. The trim removed 2 bases at V and 7 bases at J, leaving 6 bases unmatched. The germline CDR1 and CDR2 sequences are GTSNPN and SVGIG (reference sequence). This CDR3 is 14 amino acids long. DNA for the CDR3: TGTGCCTGGAGTTTGGACAGGGGTAGGCAGCCCCAGCATTTT. Translation: CAWSLDRGRQPQHF.

V and J are TRBV18 and TRBJ2-4, with 7 nucleotides matching TRBD1. Germline CDR1 and CDR2: KGHSH and LQKENI. V lost 3 bases and J lost 7; bases outside the gene matches: 3. The CDR3 spans 13 residues. The CDR3 reads CASSPGQRNIQYF. DNA of the CDR3: TGTGCCAGCTCACCGGGACAGAGGAACATTCAGTACTTC. The full variable domain, its missing parts supplied by reference TRBV18 and TRBJ2-4, is NAGVMQNPRHLVRRRGQEARLRCSPMKGHSHVYWYRQLPEEGLKFMVYLQKENIIDESGMPKERFSAEFPKEGPSILRIQQVVRGDSAAYFCASSPGQRNIQYFGAGTRLSVL.

V is TRBV7-9 and J is TRBJ1-1; D perhaps matches TRBD1 (5 bases). The germline V and J ends were trimmed by 4 bases and 5 bases, with 8 bases remaining between them. CDR3 length: 12 amino acids. Per germline, CDR1 SEHNR and CDR2 FQNEAQ (reference sequence). CDR3 loop: CASSWRGTEAFF. DNA of the CDR3: TGTGCCAGCAGCTGGCGGGGGACTGAAGCTTTCTTT.

This chain uses TRBV9 with TRBJ1-1; D perhaps matches TRBD1 (6 bases). Per germline, CDR1 SGDLS and CDR2 YYNGEE. V lost 3 bases, J lost 10 bases, and 19 bases lay in between. The CDR3 runs to 14 residues. The CDR3 is CASSARGGGIGAFF. The CDR3 nucleotides are TGTGCCAGCAGCGCCAGGGGCGGGGGGATTGGAGCTTTCTTT.

This clone has a handful of counts. The chain has TRBV11-3 and TRBJ2-3; TRBD1 might be the D (5 bases). Germline CDR1 SGHNT, CDR2 YENEEA. V gave up 3 bases and J gave up 4 bases, with 8 bases separating them. The CDR3 runs to 13 residues. Here the CDR3 DNA reads TGTGCCAGCAGCTTTAGGGGTCCAGATACGCAGTATTTT. It codes for CASSFRGPDTQYF.

V usage is TRBV27 and J usage is TRBJ2-5; TRBD1 aligns across 8 bases. The trim removed 5 bases at V and 7 bases at J, leaving 9 bases unmatched. CDR1 is MNHEY and CDR2 is SMNVEV in the germline V gene (reference sequence). This CDR3 is built from 14 residues. CDR3 nucleotides: TGTGCCAGCAGTCACAGGGGGGTCCTGGGGACCCAGTACTTC. Translation gives CASSHRGVLGTQYF.